A selection of T cell receptor beta chains follows, all from one sample in a study of T cell responses to AZD1222 COVID-19 vaccine. This table comes from immunoSEQ multiplex PCR, and its TCRdb copy is limited to in-frame clones, with some not included. This table has about 45,000 clones, around 80% appearing once. Specimen: peripheral blood, collected 28 days after the second dose of the MenACWY control vaccine. The receptors were sampled from an adult who received the MenACWY meningococcal vaccine as a control. Both conserved end residues are trimmed from each CDR3. The order of the fields is V gene, CDR3 protein.

V gene: TRBV19
CDR3 protein: ASSIKPSSTYEQY

V gene: TRBV6-5
CDR3 protein: ASSYSGGDNQPQH

V gene: TRBV5-1
CDR3 protein: ASSVRGSSEGGTDTQY

V gene: TRBV6-5
CDR3 protein: ASSYGTGVTEAF

V gene: TRBV19
CDR3 protein: ASSNPDRGLGYT

V gene: TRBV9
CDR3 protein: ASRGGDRGNEQF

V gene: TRBV3-1/TRBV3-2
CDR3 protein: ASSLTGAGNTIY

V gene: TRBV20-1
CDR3 protein: SARADVTQY

V gene: TRBV7-2
CDR3 protein: ASSLVKGQGQPQH

V gene: TRBV6-1
CDR3 protein: ASSEAQKYTQY

V gene: TRBV29-1
CDR3 protein: SVEWGAGGPGNTIY

V gene: TRBV19
CDR3 protein: ASSVRASYGYT

V gene: TRBV6-2/TRBV6-3
CDR3 protein: ASSYAGGPRETQY

V gene: TRBV3-1/TRBV3-2
CDR3 protein: ASSRDVSPYNEQF

V gene: TRBV23-1
CDR3 protein: ARRENTEAF

V gene: TRBV5-5
CDR3 protein: ASSFQGARYSGYGYT

V gene: TRBV19
CDR3 protein: ASSIKEGANIQY

V gene: TRBV19
CDR3 protein: ASSIVGRYT

V gene: TRBV10-1
CDR3 protein: ASSDSVKGEAF

V gene: TRBV2
CDR3 protein: ASSDFGSSYEQY

V gene: TRBV28
CDR3 protein: ASSSTGFTEAF

V gene: TRBV3-1/TRBV3-2
CDR3 protein: ASSPGQGAWQPQH

V gene: TRBV10-1
CDR3 protein: ASSRLAGSNTGELF

V gene: TRBV2
CDR3 protein: ASSEPLAGRDEQF

V gene: TRBV13
CDR3 protein: ASSLVGDEISAGYT

V gene: TRBV3-1/TRBV3-2
CDR3 protein: ASSQDSGPNTEAF

V gene: TRBV19
CDR3 protein: ASRTGQPADPYGYT

V gene: TRBV12-3/TRBV12-4
CDR3 protein: ASSFERSISQY

V gene: TRBV5-1
CDR3 protein: ASKAWTSGQETQY

V gene: TRBV6-2/TRBV6-3
CDR3 protein: ASSYSGRGELF

V gene: TRBV9
CDR3 protein: ASSVGGGHGGTWTEAF

V gene: TRBV9
CDR3 protein: ASSVGLAYSGNTIY

V gene: TRBV9
CDR3 protein: ASSVEGLAGPLTAFNEQF

V gene: TRBV28
CDR3 protein: ASRPYRDNQPQH

V gene: TRBV6-5
CDR3 protein: ASSPQGTGRGTIY

V gene: TRBV28
CDR3 protein: ASSPWTDTDTQY

V gene: TRBV5-4
CDR3 protein: ASSLGGFTGELF

V gene: TRBV7-9
CDR3 protein: ASSLGTPSRGMNTEAF

V gene: TRBV18
CDR3 protein: ASSQGQGARGYT

V gene: TRBV2
CDR3 protein: ASKVTEEKLF

V gene: TRBV14
CDR3 protein: ASSRGRRTDTQY

V gene: TRBV6-5
CDR3 protein: ASRGTFSRGYT

V gene: TRBV6-6
CDR3 protein: ASSYDRGRNTIY

V gene: TRBV5-1
CDR3 protein: ASSLTLGDSYNEQF

V gene: TRBV30
CDR3 protein: AWSVPDLGGRAGYT

V gene: TRBV30
CDR3 protein: ASPSGNTIY

V gene: TRBV7-9
CDR3 protein: ASSLRNTDTQY

V gene: TRBV4-2
CDR3 protein: ASSQVGGEEYEQY

V gene: TRBV2
CDR3 protein: ASSEGQRGEKLF